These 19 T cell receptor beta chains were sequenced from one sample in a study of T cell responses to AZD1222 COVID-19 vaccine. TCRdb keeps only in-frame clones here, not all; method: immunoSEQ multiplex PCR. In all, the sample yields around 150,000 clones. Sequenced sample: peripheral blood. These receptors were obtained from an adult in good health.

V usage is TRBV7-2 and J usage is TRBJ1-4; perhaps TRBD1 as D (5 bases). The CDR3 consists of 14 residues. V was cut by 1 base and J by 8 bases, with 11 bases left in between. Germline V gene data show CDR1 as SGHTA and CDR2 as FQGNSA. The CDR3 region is CASSLVGRGEKLFF. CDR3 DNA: TGTGCCAGCAGCTTAGTGGGGCGGGGCGAAAAACTGTTTTTT.

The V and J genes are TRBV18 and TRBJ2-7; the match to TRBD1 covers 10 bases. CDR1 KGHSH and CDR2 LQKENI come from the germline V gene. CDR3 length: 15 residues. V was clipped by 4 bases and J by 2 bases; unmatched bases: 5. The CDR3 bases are TGTGCCAGCTCACTCCGGGACAGGGGTCCCTACGAGCAGTACTTC. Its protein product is CASSLRDRGPYEQYF.

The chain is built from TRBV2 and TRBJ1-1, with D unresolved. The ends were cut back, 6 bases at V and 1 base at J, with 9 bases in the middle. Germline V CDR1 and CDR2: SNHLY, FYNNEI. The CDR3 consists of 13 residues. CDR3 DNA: TGTGCCAGCAGCGCACATACGAACACTGAAGCTTTCTTT. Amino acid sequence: CASSAHTNTEAFF.

In DNA, the CDR3 is TGTGCCAGCAGCCACACAGGGAGCTCCTATAATTCACCCCTCCACTTT. Translating it yields CASSHTGSSYNSPLHF. This sequence joins TRBV3-1 (or the pseudogene TRBV3-2) and TRBJ1-6, with D perhaps TRBD1 (6 bases). The ends were cut back, 3 bases at V and 0 bases at J, with 9 bases in the middle. The CDR3 runs 16 residues. Looked up from germline, CDR1 is LGHDT and CDR2 is YNNKEL (reference sequence).

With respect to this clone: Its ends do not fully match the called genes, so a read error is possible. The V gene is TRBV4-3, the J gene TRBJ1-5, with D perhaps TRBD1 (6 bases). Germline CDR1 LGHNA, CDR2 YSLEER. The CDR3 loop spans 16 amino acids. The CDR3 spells CASSQERGSGNHPQHF. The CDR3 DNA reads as TGCGCCAGCAGCCAGGAGAGGGGGTCGGGGAATCACCCCCAGCATTTT.

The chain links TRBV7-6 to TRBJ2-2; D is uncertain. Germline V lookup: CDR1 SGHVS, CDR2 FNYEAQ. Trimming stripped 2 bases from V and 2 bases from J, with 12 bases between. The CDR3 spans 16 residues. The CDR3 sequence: CASSLMVEINTGELFF. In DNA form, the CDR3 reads TGTGCCAGCAGCTTAATGGTGGAGATAAACACCGGGGAGCTGTTTTTT.

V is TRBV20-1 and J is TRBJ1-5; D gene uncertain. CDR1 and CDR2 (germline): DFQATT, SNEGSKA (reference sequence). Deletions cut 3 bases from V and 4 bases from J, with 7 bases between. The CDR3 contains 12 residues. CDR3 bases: TGCAGTGCTAGTCATCGAAATCAGCCCCAGCATTTT. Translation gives CSASHRNQPQHF.

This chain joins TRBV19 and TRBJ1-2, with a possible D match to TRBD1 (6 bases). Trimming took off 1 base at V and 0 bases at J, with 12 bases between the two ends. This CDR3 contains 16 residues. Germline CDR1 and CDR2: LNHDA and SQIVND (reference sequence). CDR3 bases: TGTGCCAGTAGTATAGTTCCGGGACAAACTAACTATGGCTACACCTTC. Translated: CASSIVPGQTNYGYTF.

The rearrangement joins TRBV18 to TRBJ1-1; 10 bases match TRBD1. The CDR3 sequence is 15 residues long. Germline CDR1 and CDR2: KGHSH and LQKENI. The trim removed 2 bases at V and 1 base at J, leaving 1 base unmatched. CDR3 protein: CASSPGDRGNTEAFF. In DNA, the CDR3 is TGTGCCAGCTCACCAGGGGACAGGGGGAACACTGAAGCTTTCTTT.

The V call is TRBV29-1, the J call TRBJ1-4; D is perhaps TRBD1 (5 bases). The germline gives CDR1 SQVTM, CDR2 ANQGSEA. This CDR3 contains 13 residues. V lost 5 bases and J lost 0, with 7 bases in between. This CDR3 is CSVTGATNEKLFF. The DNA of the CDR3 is TGCAGCGTTACAGGTGCAACTAATGAAAAACTGTTTTTT.

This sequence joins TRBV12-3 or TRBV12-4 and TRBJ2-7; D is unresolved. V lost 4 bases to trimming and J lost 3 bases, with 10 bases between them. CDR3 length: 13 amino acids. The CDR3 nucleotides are TGTGCCAGCAGTTCCTACCCGGTCTACGAGCAGTACTTC. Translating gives CASSSYPVYEQYF.

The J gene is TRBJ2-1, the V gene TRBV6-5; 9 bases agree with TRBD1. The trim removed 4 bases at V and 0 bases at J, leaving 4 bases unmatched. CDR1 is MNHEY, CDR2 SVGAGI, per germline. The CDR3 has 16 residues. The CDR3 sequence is CASSFSTGGSYNEQFF. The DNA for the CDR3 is TGTGCCAGCAGTTTCTCGACAGGGGGCTCCTACAATGAGCAGTTCTTC.

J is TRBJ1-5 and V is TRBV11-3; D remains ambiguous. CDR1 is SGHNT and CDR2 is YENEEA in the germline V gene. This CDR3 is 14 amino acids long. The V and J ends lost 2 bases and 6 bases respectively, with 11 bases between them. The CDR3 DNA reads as TGTGCCAGCAGCTTAAAGGGTTTTGGTCAGCCCCAGCATTTT. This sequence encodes CASSLKGFGQPQHF.

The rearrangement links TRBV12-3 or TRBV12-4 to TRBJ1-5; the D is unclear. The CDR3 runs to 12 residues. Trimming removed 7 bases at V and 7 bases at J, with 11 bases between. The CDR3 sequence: CASTIESQPQHF. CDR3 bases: TGTGCCAGCACCATTGAGTCCCAGCCCCAGCATTTT.

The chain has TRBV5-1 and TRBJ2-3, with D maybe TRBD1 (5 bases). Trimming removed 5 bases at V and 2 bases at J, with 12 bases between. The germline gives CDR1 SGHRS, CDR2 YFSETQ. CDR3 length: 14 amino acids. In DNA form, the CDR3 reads TGCGCCAGCAGACAAGGGGTTTTCACAGATACGCAGTATTTT. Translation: CASRQGVFTDTQYF.

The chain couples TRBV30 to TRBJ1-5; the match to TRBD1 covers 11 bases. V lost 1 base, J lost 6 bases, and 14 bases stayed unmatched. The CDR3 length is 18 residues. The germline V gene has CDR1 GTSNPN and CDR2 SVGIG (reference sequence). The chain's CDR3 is CAWSAGTGGRFGGQPQHF. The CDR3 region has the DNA TGTGCCTGGAGTGCCGGGACAGGGGGTAGATTTGGGGGTCAGCCCCAGCATTTT.

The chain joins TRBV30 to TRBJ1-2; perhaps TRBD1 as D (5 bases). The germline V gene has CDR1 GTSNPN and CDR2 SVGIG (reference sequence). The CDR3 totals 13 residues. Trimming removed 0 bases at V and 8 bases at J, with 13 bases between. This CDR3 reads CAWSVQRGLGYTF. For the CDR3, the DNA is TGTGCCTGGAGTGTACAAAGGGGCTTGGGCTACACCTTC.

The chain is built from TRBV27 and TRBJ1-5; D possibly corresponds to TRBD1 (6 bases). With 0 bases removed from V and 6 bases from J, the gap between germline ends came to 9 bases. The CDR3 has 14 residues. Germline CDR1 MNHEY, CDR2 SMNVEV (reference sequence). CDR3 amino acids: CASSLSGGSQPQHF. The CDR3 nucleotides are TGTGCCAGCAGTTTATCAGGGGGGAGTCAGCCCCAGCATTTT.

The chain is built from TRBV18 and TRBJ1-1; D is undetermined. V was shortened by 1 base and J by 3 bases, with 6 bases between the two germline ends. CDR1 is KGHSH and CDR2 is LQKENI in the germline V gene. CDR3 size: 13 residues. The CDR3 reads CASSPHFDTEAFF. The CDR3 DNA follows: TGTGCCAGCTCACCACATTTCGACACTGAAGCTTTCTTT.